The following is a T cell receptor beta chain sequence with its context. Its antigen is not identified. The sample is drawn from a study of a mutant IDH1 vaccine in newly diagnosed glioma. On the study more broadly: Patients, over weeks 1, 3, 5, 7, 11, 15, 19 and 23, received a total of eight vaccinations. Most patients had radiochemotherapy with temozolomide before enrollment; others had one alone. General observations from the study: The vaccine induced immune responses, and these occurred in roughly 93% of patients.

The repertoire was sequenced with immunoSEQ multiplex PCR; TCRdb's copy has only in-frame clones and lacks some. The table includes tens of thousands of clones, approximately 78% detected once. The sample's time point: week 23, last vaccination. All doses held 300 ug of mutant IDH1 20-mer peptide, with topical imiquimod. Looked up from germline, CDR1 is MNHEY and CDR2 is SVGAGI. The V gene end was trimmed by 9 bases and the J gene end by 3 bases; junction bases not matched to a gene: 10. The CDR3 spans 14 residues. The clonotype comes from a woman between 35 and 50 years old with glioma. Some clones in this sample may be carry-over from other donors' samples. Sequenced material: PBMCs, taken from a glioma patient whose treatment included an IDH1 peptide vaccine. This sequence joins TRBV6-5 and TRBJ2-5, with 7 nucleotides matching TRBD1. In DNA form, the CDR3 reads TGTGCCAGTAAACTTGGGACAGATGAAGAGACCCAGTACTTC. Translated: CASKLGTDEETQYF.